Below, one T cell receptor (beta chain) is given with its context. Antigen specificity is unknown. This entry belongs to a study of cytomegalovirus exposure and HLA in healthy donors. Study in general: Of all 360 or so donors who were genotyped, 75% to 90% belonged to the Caucasian-associated ancestry cluster. General study results and limits: CMV antigen specificity was confirmed in vitro for three CMV-associated chains. The listing of roughly 160 TCR beta chains classed them as cytomegalovirus-associated.

Primers included in the PCR were 60 Vbeta and 13 Jbeta primers. The table came from immunoSEQ multiplex PCR; TCRdb's copy has only in-frame clones and leaves some out. Here the sample spans some 120,000 clones, approximately 80% being singletons. This CDR3 spans 13 amino acids. Germline V CDR1 and CDR2: MNHEY, SMNVEV (reference sequence). Trimming removed 8 bases from V and 0 bases from J, with 8 bases in between. This rearrangement joins TRBV27 to TRBJ1-5, with a possible D match to TRBD1 (5 bases). The source material was PBMCs. The receptor comes from a male donor in good health and CMV-seropositive. The CDR3 DNA sequence: TGTGCCAGCGGGGGGTATAGCAATCAGCCCCAGCATTTT. Amino acid sequence: CASGGYSNQPQHF.